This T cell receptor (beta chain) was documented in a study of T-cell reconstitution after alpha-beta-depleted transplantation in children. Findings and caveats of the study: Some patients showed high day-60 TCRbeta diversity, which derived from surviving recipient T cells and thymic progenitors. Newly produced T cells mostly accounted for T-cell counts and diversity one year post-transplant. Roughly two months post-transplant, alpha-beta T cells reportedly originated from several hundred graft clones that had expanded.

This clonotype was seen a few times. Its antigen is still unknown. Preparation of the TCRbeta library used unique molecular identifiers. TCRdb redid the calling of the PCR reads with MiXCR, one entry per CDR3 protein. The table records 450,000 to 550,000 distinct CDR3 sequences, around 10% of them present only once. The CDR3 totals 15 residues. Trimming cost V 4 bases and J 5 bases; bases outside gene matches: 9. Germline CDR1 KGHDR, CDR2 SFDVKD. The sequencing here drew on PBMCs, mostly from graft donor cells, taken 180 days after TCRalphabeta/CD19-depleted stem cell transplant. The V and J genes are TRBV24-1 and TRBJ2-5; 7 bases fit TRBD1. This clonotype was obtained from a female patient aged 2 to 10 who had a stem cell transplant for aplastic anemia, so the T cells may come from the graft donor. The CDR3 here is CATSEETGLRETQYF. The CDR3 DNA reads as TGTGCCACCAGTGAAGAGACAGGGCTTCGGGAGACCCAGTACTTC.